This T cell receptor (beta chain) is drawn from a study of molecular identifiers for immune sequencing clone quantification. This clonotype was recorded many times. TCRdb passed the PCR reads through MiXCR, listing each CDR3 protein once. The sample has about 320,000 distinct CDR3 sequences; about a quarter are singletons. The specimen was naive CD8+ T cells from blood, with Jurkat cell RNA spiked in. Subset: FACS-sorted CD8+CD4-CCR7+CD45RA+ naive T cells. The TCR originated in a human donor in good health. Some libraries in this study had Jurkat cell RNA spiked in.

CDR3 DNA sequence: TGTGCCAGTAGTATAGAGATCTACTACGAGCAGTACTTC. Translated, it gives CASSIEIYYEQYF. The chain employs TRBV19 and TRBJ2-7; the D is unclear. In germline, CDR1 is LNHDA, CDR2 SQIVND (reference sequence). CDR3 length: 13 amino acids. V was pared by 0 bases and J by 3 bases, with 6 bases between.